These 2 T cell receptor beta chains were all obtained from the same sample, sequenced in a study of blood T cell repertoires in COVID-19. Assay used: immunoSEQ multiplex PCR; TCRdb lists only in-frame clones, some missing. The repertoire holds around 620,000 clones, with about 90% as singletons. Sequencing was performed on peripheral blood. Every receptor here comes from a woman between 18 and 30 years old with acute or convalescent COVID-19.

The chain uses TRBV9 and TRBJ2-1; TRBD2 matches at 13 bases. Per the germline V gene, CDR1 is SGDLS and CDR2 is YYNGEE. The J segment lost 8 bases and the V segment lost 4 bases, leaving 6 bases of the junction unmatched. This CDR3 spans 15 amino acids. CDR3 coding DNA: TGTGCCAGCAGCCCACTAGCGGGGGGGCCGGATGAGCAGTTCTTC. Its protein is CASSPLAGGPDEQFF.

The chain couples TRBV12-3 or TRBV12-4 to TRBJ2-7; 8 bases align to TRBD2. Trimming took 5 bases from V and 9 from J; bases not matched to a gene: 3. CDR3 length equals 11 residues. This CDR3 is CASSEAGVQYF. The CDR3 nucleotides are TGTGCCAGCAGTGAAGCGGGGGTGCAGTACTTC.